This is a list of T cell receptor beta chains from one sample in a study of blood T cell repertoires in COVID-19. TCRdb's table, derived via immunoSEQ multiplex PCR, lists solely in-frame clones and lacks some. This table has about 200,000 clones, around 79% appearing once. The sample consisted of peripheral blood. The receptors were sampled from a woman in her 40s with COVID-19, enrolled during active disease. Each CDR3 is given with its conserved first and last residue. A D gene is named only where the DNA matches it firmly. The listing skips clone size in some rows; elsewhere it reads once, few, many or a size class.

CDR3 length,D gene,clone size,J gene,V gene,CDR3 protein,CDR3 DNA
10,NA,few,TRBJ1-1,TRBV29-1,CSVQGWGAFF,TGCAGCGTTCAGGGTTGGGGAGCTTTCTTT
14,NA,NA,TRBJ1-2,TRBV27,CASSLRVREGGYTF,TGTGCCAGCAGTCTGAGGGTGAGAGAGGGCGGCTACACCTTC
15,TRBD1,once,TRBJ1-3,TRBV6-5,CATRGQGSIGNTIYF,TGTGCCACCCGGGGACAGGGTTCAATTGGAAACACCATATATTTT
13,TRBD1,once,TRBJ2-7,TRBV27,CASSSGQGYEQYF,TGTGCCAGCAGTTCAGGACAGGGCTACGAGCAGTACTTC
14,NA,NA,TRBJ1-1,TRBV5-1,CASSSLSGNTEAFF,TGCGCCAGCAGCTCATTAAGCGGGAACACTGAAGCTTTCTTT
14,TRBD1,NA,TRBJ2-2,TRBV10-3,CAIRGQGATGELFF,TGTGCCATCAGGGGACAGGGGGCAACCGGGGAGCTGTTTTTT
15,TRBD1,NA,TRBJ1-5,TRBV3-1/TRBV3-2,CASSRGQGSNQPQHF,TGTGCCAGCAGCCGGGGACAGGGAAGCAATCAGCCCCAGCATTTT
14,NA,NA,TRBJ2-5,TRBV7-9,CASSPGREQETQYF,TGTGCCAGCAGCCCCGGACGGGAACAAGAGACCCAGTACTTC
18,TRBD2,NA,TRBJ2-3,TRBV5-1,CASSHGTSGWGHTDTQYF,TGCGCCAGCAGCCACGGGACTAGCGGGTGGGGCCACACAGATACGCAGTATTTT
13,NA,NA,TRBJ2-3,TRBV2,CASSVLREDTQYF,TGTGCCAGCAGTGTTCTCCGGGAGGATACGCAGTATTTT
12,NA,once,TRBJ2-1,TRBV11-1,CASSSYKNEQFF,TGTGCCAGCAGCTCTTACAAAAATGAGCAGTTCTTC
14,TRBD1,NA,TRBJ1-1,TRBV18,CASSPTGGNTEAFF,TGTGCCAGCTCCCCAACAGGGGGCAACACTGAAGCTTTCTTT
15,TRBD1,NA,TRBJ2-2,TRBV30,CAWRDGQGAVGELFF,TGTGCCTGGAGGGACGGACAGGGGGCTGTCGGGGAGCTGTTTTTT
14,NA,few,TRBJ1-5,TRBV6-1,CASSEGGASPPQHF,TGTGCCAGCAGTGAAGGGGGAGCCTCCCCGCCCCAGCATTTT
16,TRBD2,few,TRBJ2-1,TRBV9,CASSPQRTSGSHEQFF,TGTGCCAGCAGCCCCCAACGGACTAGCGGGAGCCATGAGCAGTTCTTC
15,TRBD1,NA,TRBJ1-5,TRBV15,CATSRDRGLRQPQHF,TGTGCCACCAGCAGGGACAGGGGGCTGAGGCAGCCCCAGCATTTT
13,TRBD1,once,TRBJ2-3,TRBV19,CASRTGGTDTQYF,TGTGCCAGCAGGACAGGGGGTACAGATACGCAGTATTTT
15,NA,NA,TRBJ1-1,TRBV6-5,CASTVVGQMNTEAFF,TGTGCCAGCACCGTCGTCGGACAGATGAACACTGAAGCTTTCTTT
15,NA,NA,TRBJ1-3,TRBV27,CASSPRRGNVDTIYF,TGTGCCAGCAGCCCGCGGCGGGGTAATGTAGACACCATATATTTT
16,NA,NA,TRBJ2-6,TRBV10-3,CAISMGYLSGANVLTF,TGTGCCATCAGTATGGGCTATCTCTCTGGGGCCAACGTCCTGACTTTC
14,TRBD2,NA,TRBJ2-2,TRBV19,CASNPAGVAGELFF,TGTGCCAGTAATCCAGCGGGGGTTGCCGGGGAGCTGTTTTTT
16,NA,NA,TRBJ1-3,TRBV5-1,CASSLTSGSAGNTIYF,TGCGCCAGCAGCTTGACCAGCGGCTCTGCTGGAAACACCATATATTTT
15,NA,NA,TRBJ2-7,TRBV6-5,CASRPPGRGPNEQYF,TGTGCCAGCAGACCCCCCGGGAGGGGGCCCAACGAGCAGTACTTC
14,TRBD1,NA,TRBJ1-1,TRBV7-8,CASSLGTANTEAFF,TGTGCCAGCAGCTTGGGGACAGCAAACACTGAAGCTTTCTTT
15,NA,NA,TRBJ1-2,TRBV18,CASSPEGRLNYGYTF,TGTGCCAGCTCACCGGAGGGACGACTCAACTATGGCTACACCTTC
11,NA,NA,TRBJ1-2,TRBV25-1,CASSWDFGYTF,TGTGCCAGCTCGTGGGACTTTGGCTACACCTTC
14,TRBD1,NA,TRBJ1-2,TRBV6-2/TRBV6-3,CASSSPQDRVGYTF,TGTGCCAGCAGTTCCCCTCAGGACAGGGTCGGCTACACCTTC
13,TRBD2,NA,TRBJ2-4,TRBV7-2,CASSEREYGIQYF,TGTGCCAGCAGTGAGCGGGAGTACGGCATTCAGTACTTC
15,NA,NA,TRBJ2-7,TRBV6-5,CASSPVGAGTYEQYF,TGTGCCAGCAGCCCGGTCGGAGCGGGTACCTACGAGCAGTACTTC
15,NA,NA,TRBJ1-2,TRBV5-6,CASSLGWTANYGYTF,TGTGCCAGCAGCTTGGGATGGACAGCCAACTATGGCTACACCTTC
16,TRBD1,NA,TRBJ1-5,TRBV27,CASSLSGTGDNQPQHF,TGTGCCAGCAGTTTATCGGGGACAGGAGACAATCAGCCCCAGCATTTT
14,NA,NA,TRBJ2-7,TRBV7-9,CASSYRTASYEQYF,TGTGCCAGCAGCTACCGGACAGCTTCCTACGAGCAGTACTTC
16,NA,NA,TRBJ1-1,TRBV23-1,CASSLIPFTMNTEAFF,TGCGCCAGCAGTCTCATCCCCTTTACAATGAACACTGAAGCTTTCTTT
13,NA,NA,TRBJ2-7,TRBV12-3/TRBV12-4,CASSSRNPHEQYF,TGTGCCAGCAGTTCTAGAAACCCCCACGAGCAGTACTTC
16,TRBD1,once,TRBJ1-3,TRBV14,CASSRGQGIGGNTIYF,TGTGCCAGCAGCCGCGGACAGGGAATCGGTGGAAACACCATATATTTT
13,NA,NA,TRBJ1-2,TRBV2,CASSGTGNYGYTF,TGTGCCAGCAGTGGAACAGGGAACTATGGCTACACCTTC
18,NA,NA,TRBJ1-5,TRBV6-1,CASSDKEGGWGGRQPQHF,TGTGCCAGCAGTGATAAGGAAGGGGGTTGGGGGGGCCGGCAGCCCCAGCATTTT
16,NA,NA,TRBJ2-7,TRBV1,CTSSKRGSGRKHEQYF,TGCACCAGCAGCAAGCGTGGTAGCGGGAGAAAACACGAGCAGTACTTC
16,TRBD2,NA,TRBJ2-1,TRBV4-2,CASSQDRRGSYNEQFF,TGTGCCAGCAGCCAAGATCGGCGGGGGTCCTACAATGAGCAGTTCTTC
15,TRBD1,NA,TRBJ1-2,TRBV5-1,CASSLTEGQYYGYTF,TGCGCCAGCAGCTTGACCGAGGGACAGTACTATGGCTACACCTTC
17,TRBD1,NA,TRBJ1-1,TRBV9,CASSVTPGGVLNTEAFF,TGTGCCAGCAGCGTAACGCCAGGGGGCGTCCTGAACACTGAAGCTTTCTTT
14,TRBD1,NA,TRBJ2-7,TRBV27,CASSPGTGFAEQYF,TGTGCCAGCAGTCCCGGGACAGGGTTCGCCGAGCAGTACTTC
14,TRBD1,NA,TRBJ1-1,TRBV5-1,CASSSGQENTEAFF,TGCGCCAGCAGCTCTGGACAGGAGAACACTGAAGCTTTCTTT
16,NA,few,TRBJ1-5,TRBV19,CASSIGSYGERQPQHF,TGTGCCAGTAGTATAGGATCCTATGGGGAGCGTCAGCCCCAGCATTTT
15,NA,few,TRBJ1-4,TRBV18,CASSPRGSTNEKLFF,TGTGCCAGCTCACCACGCGGGAGTACTAATGAAAAACTGTTTTTT
13,NA,NA,TRBJ2-5,TRBV7-3,CASSPIGGETQYF,TGTGCCAGCAGCCCAATAGGGGGTGAGACCCAGTACTTC
15,TRBD1,NA,TRBJ1-1,TRBV6-2/TRBV6-3,CASSQGQGGGTEAFF,TGTGCCAGCAGTCAGGGACAGGGTGGTGGAACTGAAGCTTTCTTT
12,NA,NA,TRBJ1-5,TRBV7-9,CASSLDYQPQHF,TGTGCCAGCAGCTTAGACTATCAGCCCCAGCATTTT
15,TRBD1,NA,TRBJ2-2,TRBV29-1,CSVGGQGASGGELFF,TGCAGCGTTGGGGGACAGGGGGCGTCGGGCGGGGAGCTGTTTTTT
15,NA,NA,TRBJ2-5,TRBV5-3,CARSLRGLHQETQYF,TGTGCCAGAAGCTTGAGAGGACTCCACCAAGAGACCCAGTACTTC
17,TRBD2,once,TRBJ2-7,TRBV5-1,CASSLRLGAGGASEQYF,TGCGCCAGCAGCTTACGACTGGGGGCGGGAGGGGCCTCCGAGCAGTACTTC
15,NA,NA,TRBJ2-7,TRBV9,CASSVDILTSYEQYF,TGTGCCAGCAGCGTAGATATCCTAACCTCCTACGAGCAGTACTTC
15,TRBD2,NA,TRBJ2-5,TRBV3-1/TRBV3-2,CASSQEVAGEETQYF,TGTGCCAGCAGCCAAGAAGTAGCGGGGGAAGAGACCCAGTACTTC
13,TRBD1,once,TRBJ1-1,TRBV30,CAYVGQGGTEAFF,TGTGCCTACGTGGGACAGGGTGGAACTGAAGCTTTCTTT
13,NA,NA,TRBJ2-5,TRBV19,CASTSGAQETQYF,TGTGCCAGTACCTCGGGAGCCCAAGAGACCCAGTACTTC
13,TRBD1,NA,TRBJ1-2,TRBV2,CASSRDREYGYTF,TGTGCCAGCAGCCGAGACAGGGAATATGGCTACACCTTC
17,TRBD2,NA,TRBJ2-5,TRBV18,CASSPPGLAGDRETQYF,TGTGCCAGCTCACCCCCGGGACTAGCGGGGGATCGGGAGACCCAGTACTTC